These T cell receptor beta chains were read from a single sample in a study of blood T cells in healthy people across ages. One entry per CDR3 protein, called by TCRdb with MiXCR from the 5' RACE reads. The sample contains some 1.4 million distinct CDR3 sequences, around two fifths of which appear only once. The specimen sequenced was blood. All receptors come from a woman aged 18-29 years in good health. CDR3s include the opening cysteine and the closing phenylalanine or tryptophan. A D gene is named only where the DNA matches it firmly. The size entry is marked missing in some rows and otherwise reads once, few, many or a size class.

J gene,D gene,V gene,clone size,CDR3 DNA,CDR3 protein
TRBJ2-7,-,TRBV18,few,TGTGCCAGCTCACCCGCCGACTACGAGCAGTACTTC,CASSPADYEQYF
TRBJ2-5,TRBD1,TRBV6-5,-,TGTGCCAGCAGCGCCGAGTACAGGGGAGATAAGACCCAGTACTTC,CASSAEYRGDKTQYF
TRBJ1-2,-,TRBV10-3,-,TGTGCCATCAGTGCTCCGCCCGGGGAATATAGTTTTGGCTACACCTTC,CAISAPPGEYSFGYTF
TRBJ1-5,-,TRBV6-2/TRBV6-3,-,TGTGCCAGCAGTTATTTGGACGATTCACTGGGTCAGCCCCAGCATTTT,CASSYLDDSLGQPQHF
TRBJ2-3,-,TRBV29-1,-,TGCAGCCCCGTAGTTGGGGGCACAGATACGCAGTATTTT,CSPVVGGTDTQYF
TRBJ2-5,TRBD1,TRBV5-1,-,TGCGCCAGCACCTACATAACAGGGGTCGAGACCCAGTACTTC,CASTYITGVETQYF
TRBJ2-1,TRBD1,TRBV25-1,-,TGTGCCAGCAGACCAGCACCGGGACAGGGTGGCGATGAGCAGTTCTTC,CASRPAPGQGGDEQFF
TRBJ1-1,TRBD1,TRBV5-1,-,TGCGCCAGCAGCTCCACCTCCAGGGGGACTGAAGCTTTCTTT,CASSSTSRGTEAFF
TRBJ2-3,-,TRBV5-1,-,TGCGCCAGCAGCTTGGACTTGAACTACCCGGGACAAATGTTGGATACGCAGTATTTT,CASSLDLNYPGQMLDTQYF
TRBJ2-7,-,TRBV7-9,few,TGTGCCAGCAGCCTGACAGTTACCTACGAGCAGTACTTC,CASSLTVTYEQYF
TRBJ1-2,-,TRBV24-1,-,TGTGCCACCAGTGATCCCCGACAGAGAGGCGACTATGGCTACACCTTC,CATSDPRQRGDYGYTF
TRBJ2-5,-,TRBV14,-,TGTGCCAGCAGTCAAATGGCCCCTAGGAGGGATGAGCAGTACTTC,CASSQMAPRRDEQYF
TRBJ2-1,TRBD2,TRBV5-1,-,TGCGCCAGCAACCTACCGGGACTAGACTCCTACAATGAGCAGTTCTTC,CASNLPGLDSYNEQFF
TRBJ1-4,-,TRBV20-1,-,TGCAGTGCTAGTCGGAGGGGATGGGGGGAAAAACTGTTTTTT,CSASRRGWGEKLFF
TRBJ1-4,TRBD1,TRBV7-2,few,TGTGCCAGCAGCTTAGCGCTGGACAGGGTGGTGAATGAAAAACTGTTTTTT,CASSLALDRVVNEKLFF
TRBJ2-7,-,TRBV5-1,-,TGCGCCAGCGACCCTGGGGGGGCCTACAATGAGCAGTACTTC,CASDPGGAYNEQYF
TRBJ2-1,TRBD2,TRBV20-1,few,TGCAGTGCTCGAGCGGGGGGCCCCCACAATGAGCAGTTCTTC,CSARAGGPHNEQFF
TRBJ1-2,-,TRBV12-3/TRBV12-4,-,TGTGCCAGCAGTCCCCCCGCGTCGGTTTTCCCTCAGTATGGCTACACCTTC,CASSPPASVFPQYGYTF
TRBJ2-3,TRBD2,TRBV11-2,-,TGTGCCTCCAAGGGCGGGAGGTCCCCCACAGATACGCAGTATTTT,CASKGGRSPTDTQYF
TRBJ1-6,-,TRBV12-3/TRBV12-4,-,TGTGCCAGCAGTTTTTCGGAGGTAGCCAATTCACCCCTCCACTTT,CASSFSEVANSPLHF
TRBJ2-3,-,TRBV10-1,-,TGCGCCAGCAGTCTGACAGGGAGGGCAGATACGCAGTATTTT,CASSLTGRADTQYF
TRBJ2-5,-,TRBV3-1,-,TGTGCCAGCAGCCTACAGGAACAAGAGACCCAGTACTTC,CASSLQEQETQYF
TRBJ1-2,-,TRBV6-1,-,TGTGCCAGCAGTGAAGTCATGACAGCGGGCGGCTACACCTTC,CASSEVMTAGGYTF
TRBJ1-1,TRBD1,TRBV28,-,TGTGCCAGCAGACCGGGACAGTTCACTGGTGGCGCTTTCTTT,CASRPGQFTGGAFF
TRBJ2-7,TRBD1,TRBV4-1,few,TGCGCCAGCAGCCAGTACAGGGGTAACTACGAGCAGTACTTC,CASSQYRGNYEQYF
TRBJ1-6,TRBD1,TRBV4-2,-,TGTGCCAGCAGCCAAGCCGACAGGGATTCACCCCTCCACTTT,CASSQADRDSPLHF
TRBJ1-5,-,TRBV6-5,-,TGTGCCAGCAGCATTACGACAGGAAATCAGCCCCAGCATTTT,CASSITTGNQPQHF
TRBJ1-2,TRBD1,TRBV18,few,TGTGCCAGCTCACCGGTTCCACCGCCGGGACAGGGAATGGGCTATGGCTACACCTTC,CASSPVPPPGQGMGYGYTF
TRBJ1-5,-,TRBV21-1,-,TGTGCCAGCAGTCAGAAGGGACAGCTCAATCAGCCCCAGCATTTT,CASSQKGQLNQPQHF
TRBJ2-5,TRBD2,TRBV2,-,TGTGCCAGCAGGGAGATGGGACTAGCGGGAGAGGAGCAGTACTTC,CASREMGLAGEEQYF
TRBJ1-4,-,TRBV9,-,TGTGCCAGCAGCCCAGAGGGAGGCGAGGGGGAAAAACTGTTTTTT,CASSPEGGEGEKLFF
TRBJ2-7,TRBD2,TRBV20-1,few,TGCAGTGCGGAAGGGAGGGCGTCCTACAATGAGCAGTACTTC,CSAEGRASYNEQYF
TRBJ2-4,-,TRBV20-1,-,TGCAGTGCTAGTAGTGCAAACATTCAGTACTTC,CSASSANIQYF
TRBJ2-5,TRBD2,TRBV4-1,many,TGCGCCAGCAGCCCCCAAGGCGGGGGGGTCCAAGAGACCCAGTACTTC,CASSPQGGGVQETQYF
TRBJ2-7,TRBD1,TRBV27,many,TGTGCCAGCAGTTCCGCAGGGGGCTCTTCCTACGAGCAGTACTTC,CASSSAGGSSYEQYF
TRBJ2-7,-,TRBV23-1,-,TGCGCCAGCAGTCAATCTACGACCAACTACGAGCAGTACTTC,CASSQSTTNYEQYF
TRBJ2-7,TRBD1,TRBV28,-,TGTGCCAGCAGCCTAGGGGACAGACGTTTGACCGAGCAGTACTTC,CASSLGDRRLTEQYF
TRBJ2-5,-,TRBV5-1,-,TGCGCCAGCAGCTTCGGAATGGAGACCCAGTACTTC,CASSFGMETQYF
TRBJ2-7,TRBD2,TRBV4-1,-,TGCGCCAGCAGCCAGCCGACTAGCGGGAGGTACGAGCAGTACTTC,CASSQPTSGRYEQYF
TRBJ2-1,TRBD2,TRBV7-2,-,TGTGCCAGTGCACTAGCGGGAGCCTACAATGAGCAGTTCTTC,CASALAGAYNEQFF